The following is a TCR beta chain sequence with its context. As yet, its antigen is unknown. The data were taken from a study of CD8 T cells in ankylosing spondylitis. TCRdb re-analysed the 5' RACE reads in MiXCR, keeping a single row per CDR3 protein. Of fewer than 750,000 distinct CDR3 sequences listed, around 20% are singletons. Overall study findings and caveats: Seemingly distinctive of ankylosing spondylitis blood was a TCR beta motif formed by eight highly homologous variants. Those disease-linked clones were CD8+; they were also relatively rare in peripheral blood. Disease-linked clones were reportedly significantly enriched in matched ankylosing spondylitis synovial fluid.

This clonotype was obtained from a male donor with ankylosing spondylitis. The source material was blood, either unsorted or a sorted T cell fraction (not recorded which).

The chain's CDR3 is CASSYGWVSTEAFF. CDR3 bases: TGTGCCAGCAGTTACGGGTGGGTTTCCACTGAAGCTTTCTTT. The chain carries TRBV6-5 and TRBJ1-1; the D is unclear. The CDR3 loop spans 14 amino acids. CDR1 and CDR2 (germline): MNHEY, SVGAGI. Trimming pared 2 bases from V and 4 bases from J, leaving 11 bases between.